This TCR beta chain comes out of a study of resident and recirculating memory T cells in vitiligo. Produced via immunoSEQ multiplex PCR; TCRdb's table is partial and in-frame only. The sample lists about 76,000 clones; under 95% were seen once. Germline assignment: CDR1 PRHDT and CDR2 FYEKMQ (reference sequence). V lost 5 bases and J lost 2; bases outside the gene matches: 13. The CDR3 is made up of 18 amino acids. The clonotype was recovered from a male donor with vitiligo. What was sequenced was blood. The genes are TRBV13 and TRBJ2-7; 12 bases align to TRBD2. CDR3 bases: TGTGCCAGCAGCCCGAACGGGACTAGCGGGTGGGAAGCCTACGAGCAGTACTTC. Residues: CASSPNGTSGWEAYEQYF.